One and the same sample provided the 22 T cell receptor beta chains below, sequenced in a study of blood T cell repertoires in COVID-19 (dated by TCRdb to 2020 to 2021). The method was the immunoSEQ multiplex PCR assay. TCRdb carries this immuneACCESS record with in-frame sequences only. Its versions omit some clonotypes, under half of them owing to an unresolved V gene in the studies checked, with the rest unexplained. The sample contains roughly 160,000 clones, roughly nine tenths of them found a single time. The ten largest clones capture roughly 0.56% of the sample. The material sequenced was peripheral blood. The receptors derive from a man in his forties or fifties with acute or convalescent COVID-19.

This clone was seen once. The rearrangement links TRBV27 to TRBJ2-5, with D possibly TRBD1 on 6 matching bases. Germline-derived CDR1 and CDR2 are MNHEY and SMNVEV (reference sequence). The CDR3 runs 13 residues. V was clipped by 5 bases and J by 7 bases, with 14 bases between them. CDR3 amino acids: CASSTAGVATQYF. The CDR3 DNA reads as TGTGCCAGCAGTACCGCAGGGGTGGCGACCCAGTACTTC.

The chain links TRBV7-3 to TRBJ2-2; a weak D match, TRBD1 (6 bases). V dropped 5 bases and J dropped 2 bases, with 18 bases sitting between them. Germline values: CDR1 SGHTA, CDR2 FQGTGA. The CDR3 covers 17 residues. The DNA of the CDR3 is TGTGCCAGCAGCCCCGGAGGACAGACCCGCAACACCGGGGAGCTGTTTTTT. Protein product: CASSPGGQTRNTGELFF.

The chain recombines TRBV19 with TRBJ1-3; weak D call: TRBD1 (6 bases). The CDR3 is made up of 15 amino acids. CDR1 LNHDA and CDR2 SQIVND come from the germline V gene (reference sequence). Deletions cut 5 bases from V and 0 bases from J, with 11 bases between. The CDR3 DNA follows: TGTGCCAGTAGTGAACGGACAGTCTCTGGAAACACCATATATTTT. It codes for CASSERTVSGNTIYF.

This chain links TRBV7-6 with TRBJ2-3, with 9 bases lining up with TRBD2. Trimming cost V 4 bases and J 1 base; bases outside gene matches: 6. There are 16 residues in the CDR3. Looked up from germline, CDR1 is SGHVS and CDR2 is FNYEAQ. Here the CDR3 reads CASSSLAGARTDTQYF. DNA of the CDR3: TGTGCCAGCAGCTCATTAGCGGGGGCCCGCACAGATACGCAGTATTTT.

The chain uses TRBV18 and TRBJ2-7; 7 nucleotides line up with TRBD2. Trimming removed 2 bases from V and 0 bases from J; junction bases left unmatched: 4. Germline V gives CDR1 KGHSH, CDR2 LQKENI. This CDR3 spans 15 amino acids. This chain's CDR3 is CASSPSSGVSYEQYF. The CDR3 DNA sequence: TGTGCCAGCTCACCATCTAGCGGAGTCTCCTACGAGCAGTACTTC. Supplemented by reference TRBV18 and TRBJ2-7, the full variable domain reads NAGVMQNPRHLVRRRGQEARLRCSPMKGHSHVYWYRQLPEEGLKFMVYLQKENIIDESGMPKERFSAEFPKEGPSILRIQQVVRGDSAAYFCASSPSSGVSYEQYFGPGTRLTVT.

The chain couples TRBV28 to TRBJ1-5, with D unclear. Between the trimmed V and J ends, which lost 6 bases and 6 bases, there was a span of 6 bases. Looked up from germline, CDR1 is MDHEN and CDR2 is SYDVKM. This CDR3 is built from 11 residues. The CDR3 reads CASSVSQPQHF. The DNA of the CDR3 is TGTGCCAGCAGCGTCAGTCAGCCCCAGCATTTT.

V usage is TRBV9 and J usage is TRBJ2-5, with D perhaps matching TRBD1 (5 bases). This CDR3 spans 13 amino acids. The germline V gene encodes CDR1 SGDLS and CDR2 YYNGEE. The V gene lost 2 bases and the J gene lost 5 bases, with 10 bases spanning the gap. Written as DNA, the CDR3 is TGTGCCAGCAGCGTTAGTCCAGGGGAGACCCAGTACTTC. Its translation is CASSVSPGETQYF.

This clone was counted once. The chain joins TRBV21-1 to TRBJ1-3. TRBV21-1 is reported as a pseudogene. The CDR3 totals 18 residues. The CDR3: CASSKARGGSSSGNTIYF. CDR3 DNA: TGTGCCAGCAGCAAAGCGAGGGGGGGATCGAGCTCTGGAAACACCATATATTTT.

V gene TRBV25-1 combines with J gene TRBJ2-1, with D possibly being TRBD2 (6 bases). This CDR3 region has 17 residues. V lost 2 bases and J lost 4, with 18 bases in between. Germline loops: CDR1 MGHDK, CDR2 SYGVNS. The CDR3 here is CASSEGGTRPSYNEQFF. CDR3 sequence (DNA): TGTGCCAGCAGTGAAGGGGGGACGCGTCCTAGTTACAATGAGCAGTTCTTC.

The gene calls are TRBV5-1 and TRBJ2-5; 8 bases align to TRBD1. The CDR3 contains 12 residues. Trimming cost V 3 bases and J 5 bases; bases outside gene matches: 0. Germline CDR1 is SGHRS and CDR2 is YFSETQ. This CDR3 is CASSWDRETQYF. As DNA, the CDR3 is TGCGCCAGCAGCTGGGACAGGGAGACCCAGTACTTC. The variable domain in full, completed from reference TRBV5-1 and TRBJ2-5, reads KAGVTQTPRYLIKTRGQQVTLSCSPISGHRSVSWYQQTPGQGLQFLFEYFSETQRNKGNFPGRFSGRQFSNSRSEMNVSTLELGDSALYLCASSWDRETQYFGPGTRLLVL.

The V and J genes are TRBV27 and TRBJ2-1; weak D call: TRBD1 (6 bases). Germline V gene lookup returns CDR1 MNHEY and CDR2 SMNVEV (reference sequence). The CDR3 has 13 residues. V lost 8 bases and J lost 10, with 18 bases in between. As DNA, the CDR3 is TGTGCCAGCGTGTCGCAGGGGCGTTTCGAGCAGTTCTTC. Its translation: CASVSQGRFEQFF.

The J gene is TRBJ1-1, the V gene TRBV10-3, with 9 bases aligning to TRBD1. V lost 9 bases to trimming and J lost 4 bases; unmatched junction nucleotides: 12. There are 15 residues in the CDR3. CDR1 and CDR2 (germline): ENHRY, SYGVKD. In DNA, the CDR3 is TGTGCCATAGGACAGGGGCCAGGGAGGGGCACTGAAGCTTTCTTT. This translates into CAIGQGPGRGTEAFF.

The chain employs TRBV11-3 and TRBJ2-3; D might be TRBD2 (6 bases). This CDR3 has 15 residues. The germline V gene encodes CDR1 SGHNT and CDR2 YENEEA. V gave up 3 bases and J gave up 1 base, with 11 bases separating them. The chain's CDR3 is CASSFTSTGTDTQYF. CDR3 nucleotide sequence: TGTGCCAGCAGCTTCACTAGCACAGGCACAGATACGCAGTATTTT.

This chain uses TRBV10-3 with TRBJ1-4; D is unresolved. The CDR3 runs to 13 residues. Germline CDR1 and CDR2: ENHRY and SYGVKD. V was cut by 10 bases and J by 5 bases, with 14 bases left in between. The CDR3 DNA reads TGTGCCACCGTTGGAGAACTAAATGAAAAACTGTTTTTT. Protein sequence: CATVGELNEKLFF.

The gene calls are TRBV4-1 and TRBJ1-2; no definite D call. V lost 1 base and J lost 5, with 11 bases in between. Germline V lookup: CDR1 MGHRA, CDR2 YSYEKL. This CDR3 region has 14 residues. Here the CDR3 reads CASSQGFPGYGYTF. The CDR3 DNA is TGCGCCAGCAGCCAAGGGTTCCCGGGGTATGGCTACACCTTC.

The chain has TRBV27 and TRBJ1-2; D perhaps matches TRBD1 (6 bases). V shed 3 bases and J shed 4 bases, with 9 bases lying between them. Germline lookup yields CDR1 MNHEY and CDR2 SMNVEV (reference sequence). The CDR3 consists of 13 residues. The CDR3 sequence: CASSLTGTYGYTF. CDR3 coding DNA: TGTGCCAGCAGTTTGACAGGAACCTATGGCTACACCTTC.

The J gene is TRBJ1-1, the V gene TRBV18; D gene unclear. Per the germline V gene, CDR1 is KGHSH and CDR2 is LQKENI. Trimming removed 1 base from V and 3 bases from J, with 6 bases in between. The CDR3 totals 13 residues. The CDR3 loop is CASSPLRDTEAFF. Here the CDR3 DNA reads TGTGCCAGCTCACCACTGCGGGACACTGAAGCTTTCTTT.

The rearrangement links TRBV12-3 or TRBV12-4 to TRBJ2-3, with no clear D. Trimming pared 2 bases from V and 8 bases from J, leaving 11 bases between. CDR3 length: 13 residues. The CDR3 DNA follows: TGTGCCAGCAGTTTAAGTCAAACTGGTACGCAGTATTTT. Encoded protein: CASSLSQTGTQYF.

This clone has more than one count but fewer than ten. The CDR3: CASSTGTGGREQYF. The CDR3 nucleotides read TGTGCCAGCAGCACCGGGACAGGGGGCCGAGAGCAGTACTTC. The chain is built from TRBV27 and TRBJ2-7; TRBD1 matches at 12 bases. The CDR3 runs 14 residues. Germline V lookup: CDR1 MNHEY, CDR2 SMNVEV (reference sequence). J gave up 7 bases and V 6 bases, and 7 bases lay outside the gene matches.

This clone was seen a single time. The V gene is TRBV4-2, the J gene TRBJ1-1; 7 bases map to TRBD1. Germline V gives CDR1 LGHNA, CDR2 YNFKEQ. V dropped 5 bases and J dropped 5; count of bases not matched to a gene: 11. CDR3 length equals 15 residues. In DNA, the CDR3 is TGTGCCAGCAGCGCTCCGGGACAGTTGGGGACTGAAGCTTTCTTT. Translation: CASSAPGQLGTEAFF.

This clone came up once. This chain joins TRBV28 and TRBJ1-1; 9 nucleotides line up with TRBD1. This CDR3 has 16 residues. The germline gives CDR1 MDHEN, CDR2 SYDVKM. J gave up 11 bases and V 4 bases, and 17 bases lay outside the gene matches. The CDR3 loop is CASSWGYPGQGGVAFF. CDR3 DNA: TGTGCCAGCAGTTGGGGCTATCCGGGACAGGGCGGGGTGGCTTTCTTT.

The rearrangement joins TRBV28 to TRBJ1-3; 7 positions match TRBD1. This CDR3 contains 15 residues. V was clipped by 10 bases and J by 0 bases; unmatched bases: 9. Germline CDR1 and CDR2: MDHEN and SYDVKM. The CDR3 region is CATRRTGSSGNTIYF. The CDR3 coding sequence is TGTGCCACTAGAAGGACAGGAAGCTCTGGAAACACCATATATTTT.